The sample holds many counts of the clone carrying this TCR beta chain. Its cognate antigen is unknown. The data were obtained in a study of T-cell reconstitution after alpha-beta-depleted transplantation in children. Study conclusions and caveats: Surviving thymic progenitors and recipient T cells were the source of high TCRbeta diversity at day 60 in some patients. Expanded clones from the graft, numbering several hundred, reportedly supplied alpha-beta T cells about two months after transplant. One year post-transplant, T-cell counts and diversity were largely derived from T cells produced anew.

Preparation of the TCRbeta library involved a method that used unique molecular identifiers. Each CDR3 protein is one row after TCRdb ran MiXCR on the PCR reads. The sample has some 840,000 distinct CDR3 sequences, about 16% seen once. Trimming took 5 bases from V and 4 from J, leaving 11 bases between them. This CDR3 has 13 residues. Germline-derived CDR1 and CDR2 are SEHNR and FQNEAQ (reference sequence). This chain links TRBV7-9 with TRBJ2-5, with unresolved D. The sample was PBMCs, mostly from graft donor cells, taken 360 days after TCRalphabeta/CD19-depleted stem cell transplant. This TCR came from a male patient younger than 18 who had a stem cell transplant for acute lymphoblastic leukemia, so the T cells may come from the graft donor. This CDR3 reads CASSPSHRETQYF. The DNA for the CDR3 is TGTGCCAGCAGCCCCAGTCACAGAGAGACCCAGTACTTC.